This is a list of T cell receptor beta chains from one sample in a study of T cell repertoires in cytomegalovirus infection. Antigens of these TCRs are unknown. TCRdb analysed the reads with MiXCR anew, one entry per CDR3 protein. This table holds some 560,000 distinct CDR3 sequences, 40% found once. Specimen: cultured PBMCs, collected from culture after CMV antigen stimulation. The origin of the receptors is a human donor in good health (CMV status not recorded). Some clones in this sample may be carry-over from other donors' samples. Each CDR3 is given with its conserved first and last residue. D genes are given only for firm matches. Size is omitted from some rows. Given values are once, few, many or a class for expanded clones.

CDR3 protein,CDR3 DNA,D gene,clone size,J gene,V gene
CASSLAQQWEQYF,TGTGCCAGCAGCTTAGCCCAACAATGGGAGCAGTACTTC,NA,few,TRBJ2-7,TRBV7-2
CASSPLQFNQPQHF,TGTGCCAGCAGTCCTTTACAGTTCAATCAGCCCCAGCATTTT,NA,few,TRBJ1-5,TRBV27
CSASLAHEQFF,TGCAGTGCTAGCCTAGCTCATGAGCAGTTCTTC,NA,NA,TRBJ2-1,TRBV20-1
CASSLVGMGNEQFF,TGTGCCAGCAGCTTAGTGGGGATGGGCAATGAGCAGTTCTTC,NA,NA,TRBJ2-1,TRBV7-8
CASSPGTGAIQETQYF,TGTGCCAGCAGCCCCGGGACAGGGGCCATCCAAGAGACCCAGTACTTC,TRBD1,NA,TRBJ2-5,TRBV5-3
CASSLPWDSSPLHF,TGTGCCAGCAGCCTCCCGTGGGATAGTTCACCCCTCCACTTT,NA,NA,TRBJ1-6,TRBV7-2
CASSLGARREKLFF,TGTGCCAGCAGCCTCGGAGCCCGCAGGGAAAAACTGTTTTTT,NA,NA,TRBJ1-4,TRBV12-3/TRBV12-4
CASSTTGGLVTGELFF,TGTGCCAGCAGTACCACAGGGGGGCTGGTCACCGGGGAGCTGTTTTTT,TRBD1,NA,TRBJ2-2,TRBV6-1
CASSLATGDEKLFF,TGTGCCAGCAGCTTAGCGACAGGGGATGAAAAACTGTTTTTT,TRBD1,NA,TRBJ1-4,TRBV7-6
CASRPGTGGNQPQHF,TGCGCCAGCAGACCCGGGACAGGGGGCAATCAGCCCCAGCATTTT,TRBD1,once,TRBJ1-5,TRBV10-2
CSVCERAPDTQYF,TGCAGTGTCTGTGAGCGTGCCCCAGATACGCAGTATTTT,NA,NA,TRBJ2-3,TRBV20-1
CASSSGQGRYNEKLFF,TGTGCCAGCAGCTCCGGACAGGGCCGATATAATGAAAAACTGTTTTTT,TRBD1,NA,TRBJ1-4,TRBV7-9
CASSYEASLAGVVPDTQYF,TGTGCCAGCAGTTACGAAGCGAGCCTAGCGGGAGTAGTACCAGATACGCAGTATTTT,TRBD2,NA,TRBJ2-3,TRBV6-2/TRBV6-3
CASRTGSRKSSGRIQYF,TGTGCCAGCAGAACCGGGTCCCGCAAATCTAGCGGGAGAATACAGTACTTC,TRBD2,NA,TRBJ2-7,TRBV27
CASSPEGARYGYTF,TGTGCCAGCAGCCCCGAGGGGGCAAGGTATGGCTACACCTTC,TRBD1,NA,TRBJ1-2,TRBV14
CASSLALAQDRHSYEQYF,TGTGCCAGCAGCTTAGCCTTGGCCCAGGACAGACACTCCTACGAGCAGTACTTC,NA,few,TRBJ2-7,TRBV7-8
CASSPPGQWDGYTF,TGTGCCAGCAGTCCCCCCGGACAGTGGGATGGCTACACCTTC,NA,NA,TRBJ1-2,TRBV28
CASSSNGQGAGTGELFF,TGTGCCAGCAGCTCGAACGGACAGGGGGCAGGCACCGGGGAGCTGTTTTTT,TRBD1,NA,TRBJ2-2,TRBV7-2
CASSLWGEAEAFF,TGTGCCAGCAGCTTATGGGGGGAGGCTGAAGCTTTCTTT,NA,few,TRBJ1-1,TRBV7-2
CASKTGQETQYF,TGTGCCAGCAAGACAGGGCAAGAGACCCAGTACTTC,TRBD1,NA,TRBJ2-5,TRBV6-5
CSALDGYSNYGYTF,TGCAGTGCACTTGACGGATACTCTAACTATGGCTACACCTTC,NA,NA,TRBJ1-2,TRBV20-1
CASSSDVDYEQYF,TGTGCCAGCAGCTCCGACGTTGACTACGAGCAGTACTTC,NA,few,TRBJ2-7,TRBV7-6
CASSYFNHVGTGWGDEQYF,TGTGCCAGCAGTTATTTCAACCACGTTGGAACAGGCTGGGGGGACGAGCAGTACTTC,NA,NA,TRBJ2-7,TRBV6-8
CSATPVAGATGELFF,TGCAGCGCCACCCCCGTAGCGGGGGCCACCGGGGAGCTGTTTTTT,TRBD2,NA,TRBJ2-2,TRBV29-1
CASSFTANTEAFF,TGTGCCAGCAGCTTTACGGCGAACACTGAAGCTTTCTTT,NA,many,TRBJ1-1,TRBV7-2
CASSLAWGQYNEQFF,TGTGCCAGCAGCTTAGCGTGGGGACAGTACAATGAGCAGTTCTTC,TRBD1,few,TRBJ2-1,TRBV7-2
CASSVQGRGNTEAFF,TGTGCCAGCAGCGTACAGGGACGGGGTAACACTGAAGCTTTCTTT,NA,NA,TRBJ1-1,TRBV7-2
CASINLGGDSHQPQHF,TGTGCCAGCATCAACTTGGGGGGGGACAGCCATCAGCCCCAGCATTTT,TRBD1,NA,TRBJ1-5,TRBV28
CATQPSGHHGYTF,TGTGCCACCCAACCTTCGGGACACCATGGCTACACCTTC,NA,few,TRBJ1-2,TRBV6-1
CATGEGRRYEQFF,TGTGCCACCGGGGAGGGCCGGAGGTATGAGCAGTTCTTC,TRBD2,few,TRBJ2-1,TRBV6-2/TRBV6-3
CSAEGTGQPQHF,TGCAGTGCTGAGGGGACTGGTCAGCCCCAGCATTTT,NA,NA,TRBJ1-5,TRBV20-1
CASKFISNNSPLHF,TGTGCCAGCAAGTTTATTTCCAATAATTCACCCCTCCACTTT,NA,NA,TRBJ1-6,TRBV2
CASSLGPARVYEQYF,TGTGCCAGCAGCTTAGGGCCCGCAAGAGTCTACGAGCAGTACTTC,NA,few,TRBJ2-7,TRBV7-6
CASSLGLAGRLVETQYF,TGTGCCAGCAGCCTAGGACTAGCGGGGCGTCTAGTTGAGACCCAGTACTTC,TRBD2,few,TRBJ2-5,TRBV11-2
CASSSPGNEKLFF,TGTGCCAGCAGTTCGCCAGGAAATGAAAAACTGTTTTTT,NA,few,TRBJ1-4,TRBV28
CASSPRNNEQFF,TGTGCCAGCAGCCCACGCAACAATGAGCAGTTCTTC,NA,few,TRBJ2-1,TRBV5-4
CASSHALWTSGTDTQYF,TGTGCCAGCAGCCATGCCTTGTGGACTAGCGGCACAGATACGCAGTATTTT,TRBD2,once,TRBJ2-3,TRBV6-2/TRBV6-3
CASSLMGRRYNEQFF,TGTGCCAGCAGCTTAATGGGCAGAAGATACAATGAGCAGTTCTTC,NA,many,TRBJ2-1,TRBV7-8
CASSFGRSNEQFF,TGTGCCAGCAGCTTTGGACGGTCCAATGAGCAGTTCTTC,NA,NA,TRBJ2-1,TRBV5-6
CSAGLAAPNEQFF,TGCAGTGCTGGACTAGCGGCCCCTAATGAGCAGTTCTTC,TRBD2,NA,TRBJ2-1,TRBV20-1
CSATPWGYNEQFF,TGCAGTGCTACACCGTGGGGTTACAATGAGCAGTTCTTC,NA,few,TRBJ2-1,TRBV20-1
CATSDPGQVNYGYTF,TGTGCCACCAGTGATCCCGGACAAGTTAACTATGGCTACACCTTC,NA,few,TRBJ1-2,TRBV24-1
CASSRTPGSDEQFF,TGCGCCAGCAGCCGCACTCCTGGATCAGATGAGCAGTTCTTC,NA,NA,TRBJ2-1,TRBV4-3
CAISANRAGGTEAFF,TGTGCCATCAGTGCGAACCGGGCGGGGGGGACTGAAGCTTTCTTT,NA,NA,TRBJ1-1,TRBV10-3
CASSARPGLAGGEQFF,TGTGCCAGCAGCGCGCGCCCCGGACTAGCGGGAGGTGAGCAGTTCTTC,TRBD2,NA,TRBJ2-1,TRBV9
CASSFMRGPSPLHF,TGTGCCAGCAGCTTTATGAGGGGGCCCTCACCCCTCCACTTT,TRBD1,NA,TRBJ1-6,TRBV7-2